This entry lists 32 T cell receptor beta chains sequenced from one sample in a study of T cells in Graves' hyperthyroidism and ophthalmopathy. Researchers amplified the TCR beta CDR3 regions from RNA transcripts. TCR CDR3 regions were first amplified by RT-PCR with HTBI primers. MiXCR was run by TCRdb on the multiplex PCR reads, yielding one entry per CDR3 protein. The table includes 300,000 to 350,000 distinct CDR3 sequences, 14% detected once. Sequenced input: blood. The receptors stem from a woman in her twenties or thirties with Graves' hyperthyroidism.

V and J are TRBV5-6 and TRBJ2-5; D may match TRBD1 or TRBD2 (6 bases each). The V end was cut by 4 bases, the J end by 5 bases, with 15 bases between. Germline V gives CDR1 SGHDT, CDR2 YYEEEE. The CDR3 spans 14 residues. The CDR3 sequence: CASSHGGRMETQYF. CDR3 sequence (DNA): TGTGCCAGCAGCCATGGGGGGCGGATGGAGACCCAGTACTTC.

V and J are TRBV5-1 and TRBJ2-3; D gene uncertain. This CDR3 comprises 16 residues. Germline V gene lookup returns CDR1 SGHRS and CDR2 YFSETQ. V gave up 0 bases and J gave up 6 bases, with 17 bases separating them. The CDR3 DNA follows: TGCGCCAGCAGCTTGGAGCAGTTGTCTCGAACGGATACGCAGTATTTT. Protein sequence: CASSLEQLSRTDTQYF.

This clonotype was seen at least ten times. The chain uses TRBV10-3 and TRBJ1-1; 9 positions match TRBD1. The CDR3 runs 14 residues. The V and J ends lost 9 bases and 1 base, in that order; junction bases with no gene match: 6. Germline-derived CDR1 and CDR2 are ENHRY and SYGVKD. The CDR3 DNA reads as TGTGCCATTTCACCGGGACAGGGGAACACTGAAGCTTTCTTT. Amino acid sequence: CAISPGQGNTEAFF.

This clonotype was seen many times. The chain couples TRBV7-9 to TRBJ2-2, with 9 bases that match TRBD1. This CDR3 has 14 amino acids. CDR1 and CDR2 from the germline V gene are SEHNR and FQNEAQ (reference sequence). After removal of 8 bases from V and 1 base from J, the junction contained 2 bases not matched to a gene. CDR3 amino acids: CASLGQGNTGELFF. DNA for the CDR3: TGTGCCAGCCTGGGACAGGGGAACACCGGGGAGCTGTTTTTT.

This clonotype has a count of ten or more. The V call is TRBV2, the J call TRBJ2-4, with 7 nucleotides matching TRBD2. The V and J ends lost 6 bases and 3 bases, in that order; junction bases with no gene match: 5. The CDR3 is made up of 14 amino acids. Germline V gene sequence: CDR1 SNHLY, CDR2 FYNNEI. CDR3 protein: CASSERGIKNIQYF. As DNA, the CDR3 is TGTGCCAGCAGCGAGCGGGGAATCAAAAACATTCAGTACTTC.

This clonotype was detected ten times or more. The chain has TRBV7-9 and TRBJ2-7, with 7 bases fitting TRBD2. In germline, CDR1 is SEHNR, CDR2 FQNEAQ (reference sequence). The V segment lost 5 bases and the J segment 5 bases; nucleotides outside the gene matches: 12. This CDR3 has 15 residues. This CDR3 reads CASSPAREERDEQYF. In DNA, the CDR3 is TGTGCCAGCAGCCCAGCCCGGGAGGAAAGAGACGAGCAGTACTTC.

The V call is TRBV11-2, the J call TRBJ1-4, with 7 bases aligning to TRBD1. CDR1 is SGHAT and CDR2 is FQNNGV in the germline V gene. Trimming took 6 bases from V and 0 from J; bases not matched to a gene: 7. The length of the CDR3 is 16 residues. CDR3: CASRRDSPATNEKLFF. The CDR3 nucleotides read TGTGCCAGCAGACGGGACAGCCCGGCAACTAATGAAAAACTGTTTTTT.

This clonotype was seen repeatedly, ten times or more. This chain links TRBV2 with TRBJ2-3, with a possible D match to TRBD2 (6 bases). Germline assignment: CDR1 SNHLY and CDR2 FYNNEI. Trimming stripped 9 bases from V and 2 bases from J, with 15 bases between. There are 14 residues in the CDR3. The chain's CDR3 is CASSRERSTDTQYF. The CDR3 DNA reads TGTGCCAGTTCTCGGGAGCGGTCCACAGATACGCAGTATTTT. The full variable domain, completed using reference TRBV2 and TRBJ2-3, is EPEVTQTPSHQVTQMGQEVILRCVPISNHLYFYWYRQILGQKVEFLVSFYNNEISEKSEIFDDQFSVERPDGSNFTLKIRSTKLEDSAMYFCASSRERSTDTQYFGPGTRLTVL.

This clonotype was seen a single time. This chain connects TRBV27 to TRBJ2-3; unclear D gene. The CDR3 extends over 15 amino acids. Germline CDR1 and CDR2: MNHEY and SMNVEV (reference sequence). Trimming took 3 bases from V and 2 from J, leaving 12 bases between them. The chain's CDR3 is CASSFADPPTDTQYF. The CDR3 bases are TGTGCCAGCAGTTTTGCGGACCCCCCCACAGATACGCAGTATTTT.

The chain recombines TRBV12-3 or TRBV12-4 with TRBJ2-7; possible D gene TRBD2, 5 bases. The V end was cut by 3 bases, the J end by 2 bases, with 20 bases between. CDR3 length: 17 amino acids. CDR3 amino acids: CASSFGSQLVSPYEQYF. In DNA, the CDR3 is TGTGCCAGCAGTTTTGGGAGCCAACTCGTGTCTCCCTACGAGCAGTACTTC.

This clonotype occurred many times. The chain recombines TRBV20-1 with TRBJ2-1; the D gene is possibly TRBD1 (6 bases). The CDR3 contains 11 residues. V lost 3 bases and J lost 11, with 11 bases in between. Germline V gene lookup returns CDR1 DFQATT and CDR2 SNEGSKA (reference sequence). In DNA, the CDR3 is TGCAGTGCTAGTCCCGGACAGAAGCAGTTCTTC. This translates into CSASPGQKQFF.

There are a few counts of this clonotype. The J gene is TRBJ2-2, the V gene TRBV9; 7 nucleotides align to TRBD2. The J segment lost 4 bases and the V segment lost 0 bases, leaving 6 bases of the junction unmatched. The CDR3 runs to 16 residues. Germline V gene lookup returns CDR1 SGDLS and CDR2 YYNGEE. The CDR3 DNA is TGTGCCAGCAGCGTAGACGGGGGGTACAGCACCGGGGAGCTGTTTTTT. It codes for CASSVDGGYSTGELFF. The variable domain in full, completed from reference TRBV9 and TRBJ2-2, reads DSGVTQTPKHLITATGQRVTLRCSPRSGDLSVYWYQQSLDQGLQFLIQYYNGEERAKGNILERFSAQQFPDLHSELNLSSLELGDSALYFCASSVDGGYSTGELFFGEGSRLTVL.

V usage is TRBV28 and J usage is TRBJ2-3; 11 bases fit TRBD2. Germline V gives CDR1 MDHEN, CDR2 SYDVKM. V trimming: 5 bases; J trimming: 7 bases; junction bases outside the gene matches: 5. CDR3 size: 14 residues. The CDR3, as DNA: TGTGCCAGCAGTCTAGCGGGAGGAAGTAATACGCAGTATTTT. It encodes CASSLAGGSNTQYF.

This clonotype appeared many times. V usage is TRBV7-2 and J usage is TRBJ2-1; the match to TRBD2 covers 10 bases. There are 16 residues in the CDR3. Germline-derived CDR1 and CDR2 are SGHTA and FQGNSA. V dropped 6 bases and J dropped 0; count of bases not matched to a gene: 5. The CDR3: CASSPSGSSSYNEQFF. As DNA, the CDR3 is TGTGCCAGCAGTCCTAGCGGGAGTAGCTCCTACAATGAGCAGTTCTTC.

This clonotype was seen a handful of times. The chain links TRBV24-1 to TRBJ2-3, with 11 bases fitting TRBD2. Trimming at V came to 2 bases and at J to 5 bases, leaving 17 bases not matched to a gene. The CDR3 is made up of 20 amino acids. Germline V gene sequence: CDR1 KGHDR, CDR2 SFDVKD. The CDR3 coding sequence is TGTGCCACCAGTGATTATGAAGCGGGAACTAGCGGGAGACGAATAGATACGCAGTATTTT. Protein product: CATSDYEAGTSGRRIDTQYF.

This clonotype was seen repeatedly, ten times or more. The V gene is TRBV28, the J gene TRBJ2-3; 8 nucleotides agree with TRBD1. The germline V gene has CDR1 MDHEN and CDR2 SYDVKM. The ends lost 2 bases at V and 0 bases at J; junction bases unmatched: 10. The CDR3 consists of 18 residues. CDR3 region: CASSLHQDRERSTDTQYF. Here the CDR3 DNA reads TGTGCCAGCAGTTTACACCAGGACAGGGAGAGGAGCACAGATACGCAGTATTTT.

As to this clonotype: One end of the junction is discordant with germline, which a read error may explain. This sequence joins TRBV5-5 and TRBJ2-6; D possibly corresponds to TRBD1 (5 bases). The CDR3 spans 18 residues. Per the germline V gene, CDR1 is SGHKS and CDR2 is YYEKEE (reference sequence). The CDR3 bases are TGTGCCAGCAGCTTGAGGGTGGGGCGCCTCTCTGGGGCCAGCGTCCTGACTTTC. Residues: CASSLRVGRLSGASVLTF. The variable domain in full, completed from reference TRBV5-5 and TRBJ2-6, reads DAGVTQSPTHLIKTRGQQVTLRCSPISGHKSVSWYQQVLGQGPQFIFQYYEKEERGRGNFPDRFSARQFPNYSSELNVNALLLGDSALYLCASSLRVGRLSGASVLTFGAGSRLTVL.

This chain's CDR3 is CASSPRGNYEQYF. As DNA, the CDR3 is TGTGCCAGTAGTCCCCGGGGAAACTACGAGCAGTACTTC. This rearrangement joins TRBV19 to TRBJ2-7; weak D call: TRBD2 (5 bases). With 5 bases removed from V and 3 bases from J, the gap between germline ends came to 11 bases. The CDR3 has 13 residues. Germline V CDR1 and CDR2: LNHDA, SQIVND (reference sequence).

This clonotype was counted at least ten times. The V gene is TRBV28, the J gene TRBJ2-3; TRBD2 matches at 9 bases. Germline lookup yields CDR1 MDHEN and CDR2 SYDVKM. The CDR3 length is 14 residues. Losses at the gene ends were 6 bases for V and 5 bases for J; bases not matched to a gene: 6. The CDR3: CASSRSGRVDTQYF. CDR3 nucleotide sequence: TGTGCCAGCAGCCGTAGCGGGAGAGTAGATACGCAGTATTTT.

There are a few counts of this clonotype. No conserved phenylalanine or tryptophan ends this CDR3, so it is likely a read error. The CDR3 loop is CSASGAQETQYL. Here the CDR3 DNA reads TGCAGTGCTAGTGGTGCCCAAGAGACCCAGTACCTC. V is TRBV20-1 and J is TRBJ2-5; no firm D call. The CDR3 contains 12 residues. The V gene lost 3 bases and the J gene lost 1 base, with 6 bases spanning the gap. CDR1 is DFQATT, CDR2 SNEGSKA, per germline (reference sequence).

The table lists this clonotype with many counts. This sequence joins TRBV2 and TRBJ1-4, with 10 nucleotides matching TRBD1. V lost 4 bases, J lost 3 bases, and 2 bases stayed unmatched. The length of the CDR3 is 15 residues. CDR1 SNHLY and CDR2 FYNNEI come from the germline V gene. The CDR3: CASSVGQGANEKLFF. The CDR3 DNA reads as TGTGCCAGCAGTGTTGGACAGGGGGCTAATGAAAAACTGTTTTTT. Looking up the rest from reference TRBV2 and TRBJ1-4 gives the full variable domain: EPEVTQTPSHQVTQMGQEVILRCVPISNHLYFYWYRQILGQKVEFLVSFYNNEISEKSEIFDDQFSVERPDGSNFTLKIRSTKLEDSAMYFCASSVGQGANEKLFFGSGTQLSVL.

This clonotype was detected a few times. The chain combines TRBV25-1 with TRBJ1-4; the D is unclear. Germline V gives CDR1 MGHDK, CDR2 SYGVNS. The CDR3 is 11 residues long. V gave up 3 bases and J gave up 10 bases, with 6 bases separating them. The CDR3 loop reads CASSDLAKLFF. In DNA, the CDR3 is TGTGCCAGCAGTGATCTGGCAAAACTGTTTTTT. Full variable domain (outside the CDR3, taken from reference TRBV25-1 and TRBJ1-4): EADIYQTPRYLVIGTGKKITLECSQTMGHDKMYWYQQDPGMELHLIHYSYGVNSTEKGDLSSESTVSRIRTEHFPLTLESARPSHTSQYLCASSDLAKLFFGSGTQLSVL.

This chain links TRBV28 with TRBJ2-3; tentatively, D is TRBD2 (5 bases). CDR1 MDHEN and CDR2 SYDVKM come from the germline V gene. The CDR3 runs 12 residues. V was cut by 10 bases and J by 3 bases, with 11 bases left in between. The CDR3 spells CAIRRGTDTQYF. The CDR3 nucleotides are TGTGCCATCCGGCGCGGGACAGATACGCAGTATTTT.

This clonotype came up a few times. The V and J genes are TRBV7-8 and TRBJ1-1, with unresolved D. The germline gives CDR1 SGHVS, CDR2 FQNEAQ. This CDR3 comprises 13 residues. V gave up 2 bases and J gave up 5 bases, with 9 bases separating them. The CDR3 loop is CASSLKPGTEAFF. The CDR3, as DNA: TGTGCCAGCAGCTTAAAGCCCGGGACTGAAGCTTTCTTT.

This clonotype was observed at least ten times. The chain is built from TRBV28 and TRBJ2-3; 7 bases are a match to TRBD2. Germline V CDR1 and CDR2: MDHEN, SYDVKM. The CDR3 consists of 15 residues. The ends lost 3 bases at V and 0 bases at J; junction bases unmatched: 3. The CDR3 spells CASSFWGGSTDTQYF. The CDR3 nucleotides read TGTGCCAGCAGTTTTTGGGGGGGTAGCACAGATACGCAGTATTTT.

This clonotype was picked up many times. The J gene is TRBJ1-1, the V gene TRBV28, with a weak D call TRBD1 (5 bases). The CDR3 totals 15 residues. V was trimmed by 5 bases and J by 0 bases, leaving 13 bases between them. CDR1 and CDR2 (germline): MDHEN, SYDVKM. CDR3 residues: CASSDRLDMNTEAFF. DNA for the CDR3: TGTGCCAGCAGTGACCGGTTGGACATGAACACTGAAGCTTTCTTT.

The sample holds many counts of this clonotype. The J gene is TRBJ1-1, the V gene TRBV2; D uncertain. The ends were cut back, 11 bases at V and 1 base at J, with 8 bases in the middle. CDR3 length: 11 amino acids. The V gene's germline CDR1 is SNHLY and CDR2 FYNNEI. CDR3 residues: CAPQANTEAFF. Here the CDR3 DNA reads TGTGCCCCTCAGGCGAACACTGAAGCTTTCTTT.

This clonotype was observed many times. The gene calls are TRBV28 and TRBJ2-7, with unresolved D. The CDR3 runs 16 residues. Germline V gives CDR1 MDHEN, CDR2 SYDVKM. Trimming pared 2 bases from V and 3 bases from J, leaving 17 bases between. The CDR3 DNA follows: TGTGCCAGCAGTTTACCGGCCTGGACCGCTAACTACGAGCAGTACTTC. Encoded protein: CASSLPAWTANYEQYF.

The V call is TRBV7-2, the J call TRBJ1-2; TRBD1 might be the D (5 bases). This CDR3 is 14 amino acids long. Trimming took off 5 bases at V and 6 bases at J, with 16 bases between the two ends. Germline loops: CDR1 SGHTA, CDR2 FQGNSA. The CDR3 DNA reads TGTGCCAGCAGCGGGTGGCAGGGACCTCATGGCTACACCTTC. Translating gives CASSGWQGPHGYTF.

The genes are TRBV11-2 and TRBJ2-1; D call uncertain. Trimming removed 6 bases from V and 6 bases from J, with 12 bases in between. The germline gives CDR1 SGHAT, CDR2 FQNNGV. The CDR3 consists of 13 residues. The DNA of the CDR3 is TGTGCCAGCAGTCGTACCCCCGCCAATGAGCAGTTCTTC. Its protein product is CASSRTPANEQFF.

In this sample, this clonotype turned up many times. This chain joins TRBV27 and TRBJ2-5, with D maybe TRBD1 (6 bases). V dropped 6 bases and J dropped 13 bases, with 21 bases sitting between them. The CDR3 spans 13 residues. Germline values: CDR1 MNHEY, CDR2 SMNVEV (reference sequence). For the CDR3, the DNA is TGTGCCAGCAGGTCAGAACCTCCGGGACATATGTACTTC. Encoded protein: CASRSEPPGHMYF.

This sequence joins TRBV4-2 and TRBJ1-2, with D possibly being TRBD1 (6 bases). The CDR3 has 15 amino acids. The V end was cut by 0 bases, the J end by 11 bases, with 19 bases between. The germline gives CDR1 LGHNA, CDR2 YNFKEQ. The CDR3 nucleotides read TGTGCCAGCAGCCAAGATCTCGGACAGCGGAGGAGGTACACCTTC. Residues: CASSQDLGQRRRYTF.